Following are 14 T cell receptor beta chains from one sample sequenced in a study of shared clonotypes between healthy human individuals. The method was immunoSEQ multiplex PCR; TCRdb's version includes in-frame clones alone and lacks a portion of them. The table has under 1,900,000 clones, approximately 98.5% seen once. The sample was naive CD4+ T cells sorted from blood. Subset reported: CD45RA+ positively selected. The receptors were gathered from a man in his thirties or forties in good health.

The chain employs TRBV10-2 and TRBJ2-7, with 9 bases that match TRBD1. The germline V gene encodes CDR1 WSHSY and CDR2 SAAADI. Germline trimming cut 6 bases from V and 1 base from J; bases unmatched to any gene: 13. CDR3 size: 17 residues. This chain's CDR3 is CASRTGTGKGISYEQYF. In DNA form, the CDR3 reads TGCGCCAGCAGAACCGGGACAGGGAAGGGGATTTCCTACGAGCAGTACTTC.

J is TRBJ2-5 and V is TRBV6-5, with D perhaps given as TRBD1 or TRBD2 (5 bases each). V was clipped by 0 bases and J by 5 bases, with 10 bases between them. CDR3 size: 14 residues. Germline V CDR1 and CDR2: MNHEY, SVGAGI. CDR3 amino acids: CASSYSGGWETQYF. CDR3 bases: TGTGCCAGCAGTTACTCTGGGGGTTGGGAGACCCAGTACTTC.

The gene calls are TRBV11-1 and TRBJ2-7, with 7 bases that match TRBD1. Germline CDR1 SGHAT, CDR2 FQDESV (reference sequence). This CDR3 contains 14 residues. V shed 1 base and J 0 bases; nucleotides not matched to a gene: 0. The CDR3 reads CASSLGTGSYEQYF. CDR3 nucleotides: TGTGCCAGCAGCTTAGGGACAGGCTCCTACGAGCAGTACTTC.

The chain couples TRBV5-1 to TRBJ2-1, with 7 bases matching TRBD2. The CDR3 runs to 14 residues. The junction had 3 bases not matched to a gene; V was cut back by 1 base and J by 5 bases. CDR1 is SGHRS, CDR2 YFSETQ, per germline. The CDR3: CASSLWTRDNEQFF. DNA of the CDR3: TGCGCCAGCAGCTTGTGGACTAGGGACAATGAGCAGTTCTTC.

Note on this clone: At one end, the junction sequence differs from germline, possibly due to a read error. V gene TRBV5-4 combines with J gene TRBJ2-1; a weak D match, TRBD2 (7 bases). The CDR3 consists of 17 residues. Germline CDR1 and CDR2: SGHNT and YYREEE (reference sequence). CDR3 nucleotides: TGTGCCAGCAGCACCCAGTTGGGGGGGGCGTTTTACAGTGAGCAGTTCTTC. Protein: CASSTQLGGAFYSEQFF.

This chain links TRBV9 with TRBJ2-1; TRBD2 matches 7 bases. Germline CDR1 and CDR2: SGDLS and YYNGEE. J was trimmed by 5 bases and V by 2 bases; bases with no gene match: 7. The CDR3 length is 15 residues. This CDR3 is CASSVLQAGNNEQFF. CDR3 in DNA: TGTGCCAGCAGCGTCCTCCAAGCGGGAAACAATGAGCAGTTCTTC.

This clone appeared a single time. This chain links TRBV19 with TRBJ1-1; D remains unclear. The length of the CDR3 is 15 residues. V lost 6 bases, J lost 0 bases, and 14 bases lay in between. CDR1 and CDR2 (germline): LNHDA, SQIVND (reference sequence). The CDR3 DNA follows: TGTGCCAGTAGCACCGTAGGAGCCCTGAACACTGAAGCTTTCTTT. It translates to CASSTVGALNTEAFF.

Note on this clone: One junction end does not reproduce the germline sequence, and a read error may be involved. V is TRBV20-1 and J is TRBJ2-4; the match to TRBD1 covers 11 bases. In germline, CDR1 is DFQATT, CDR2 SNEGSKA (reference sequence). The CDR3 sequence is 10 residues long. This CDR3 is CSAGQGARDF. CDR3 DNA: TGCAGTGCTGGACAGGGGGCCCGCGACTTC.

The V gene is TRBV5-1, the J gene TRBJ2-5, with D uncertain. This CDR3 spans 13 amino acids. The V end lost 2 bases, the J end lost 5 bases, and 10 bases lay between the germline ends. Germline CDR1 reads SGHRS; CDR2 reads YFSETQ. CDR3 bases: TGCGCCAGCAGCTTCACAATGATGGAGACCCAGTACTTC. It encodes CASSFTMMETQYF.

CDR3 protein: CASSPSLRGGSHEQYF. The CDR3 region has the DNA TGTGCCAGCAGCCCCAGCCTTCGGGGGGGAAGCCACGAGCAGTACTTC. The chain has TRBV11-2 and TRBJ2-7, with 8 nucleotides matching TRBD2. Germline CDR1 SGHAT, CDR2 FQNNGV. V lost 5 bases and J lost 5; bases outside the gene matches: 14. The CDR3 has 16 residues.

V usage is TRBV11-2 and J usage is TRBJ2-7; no definite D call. Per germline, CDR1 SGHAT and CDR2 FQNNGV. The V end lost 5 bases, the J end lost 6 bases, and 17 bases lay between the germline ends. The CDR3 is made up of 14 amino acids. The chain's CDR3 is CASSTSSGNLEQYF. CDR3 nucleotide sequence: TGTGCCAGCAGCACGAGTTCGGGCAACCTCGAGCAGTACTTC.

CDR3 loop: CSAMTGGDTQYF. The CDR3 region has the DNA TGCAGCGCCATGACAGGGGGTGATACGCAGTATTTT. V and J are TRBV29-1 and TRBJ2-3, with 9 bases aligning to TRBD1. This CDR3 region has 12 residues. CDR1 is SQVTM, CDR2 ANQGSEA, per germline. The junction had 5 bases not matched to a gene; V was cut back by 7 bases and J by 6 bases.

The V call is TRBV9, the J call TRBJ2-2, with TRBD1 matching over 7 bases. The CDR3 is 15 amino acids. Per the germline V gene, CDR1 is SGDLS and CDR2 is YYNGEE. V was pared by 4 bases and J by 0 bases, with 3 bases of the junction left unmatched. The CDR3: CASSSGQTNTGELFF. The DNA of the CDR3 is TGTGCCAGCAGCTCGGGACAGACGAACACCGGGGAGCTGTTTTTT.

The V and J genes are TRBV27 and TRBJ1-2, with D tentatively TRBD1 (6 bases). From germline, CDR1 is MNHEY and CDR2 SMNVEV (reference sequence). V was trimmed by 3 bases and J by 4 bases, leaving 12 bases between them. The CDR3 spans 14 residues. CDR3 sequence (DNA): TGTGCCAGCAGTTTCAGGGGTGTGGGCTATGGCTACACCTTC. As protein: CASSFRGVGYGYTF.